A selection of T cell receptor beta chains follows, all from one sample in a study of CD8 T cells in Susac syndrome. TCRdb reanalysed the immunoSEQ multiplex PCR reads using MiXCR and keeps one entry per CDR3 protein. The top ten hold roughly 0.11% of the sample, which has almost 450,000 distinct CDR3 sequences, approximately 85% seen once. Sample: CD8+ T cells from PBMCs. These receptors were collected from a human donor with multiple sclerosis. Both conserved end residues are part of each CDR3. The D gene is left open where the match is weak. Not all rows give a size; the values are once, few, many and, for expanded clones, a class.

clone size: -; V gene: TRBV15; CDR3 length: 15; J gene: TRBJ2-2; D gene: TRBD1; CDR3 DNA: TGTGCCACCAGCAGCGGGACAGGAGACACCGGGGAGCTGTTTTTT; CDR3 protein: CATSSGTGDTGELFF
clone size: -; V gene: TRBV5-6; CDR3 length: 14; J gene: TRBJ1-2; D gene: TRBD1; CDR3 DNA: TGTGCCAGCAGTAACTCTGGGACAGGATATGGCTACACCTTC; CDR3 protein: CASSNSGTGYGYTF
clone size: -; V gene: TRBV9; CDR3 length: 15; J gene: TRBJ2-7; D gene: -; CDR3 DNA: TGTGCCAGCAGCCGTAGGTTGGGTAGCTCCTACGAGCAGTACTTC; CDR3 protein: CASSRRLGSSYEQYF
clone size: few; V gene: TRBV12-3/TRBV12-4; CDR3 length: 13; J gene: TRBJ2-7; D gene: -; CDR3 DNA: TGTGCCAGCAGTTTAGGCCCTGGTTACGAGCAGTACTTC; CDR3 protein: CASSLGPGYEQYF
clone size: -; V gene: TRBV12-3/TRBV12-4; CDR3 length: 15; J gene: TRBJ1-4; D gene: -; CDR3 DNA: TGTGCCAGCAACCCCTGGGGACCTTCTAATGAAAAACTGTTTTTT; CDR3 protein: CASNPWGPSNEKLFF
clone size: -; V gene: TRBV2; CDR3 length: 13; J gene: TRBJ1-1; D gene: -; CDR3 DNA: TGTGCCAGCAGAGACAGTCAGAACACTGAAGCTTTCTTT; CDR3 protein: CASRDSQNTEAFF
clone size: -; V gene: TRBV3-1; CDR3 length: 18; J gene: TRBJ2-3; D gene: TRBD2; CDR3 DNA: TGTGCCAGCAGCCGCGGGACTAGCGGCGGAATGGGGACAGATACGCAGTATTTT; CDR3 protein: CASSRGTSGGMGTDTQYF
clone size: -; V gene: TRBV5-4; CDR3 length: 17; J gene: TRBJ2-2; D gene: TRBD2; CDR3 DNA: TGTGCCAGCAGCCCGGGACTAGCGGGCCCTGTCACCGGGGAGCTGTTTTTT; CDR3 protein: CASSPGLAGPVTGELFF
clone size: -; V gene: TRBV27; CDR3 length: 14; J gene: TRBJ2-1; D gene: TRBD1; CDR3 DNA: TGTGCCAGCAGTTTATTGGGGGACAGCAATGAGCAGTTCTTC; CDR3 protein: CASSLLGDSNEQFF
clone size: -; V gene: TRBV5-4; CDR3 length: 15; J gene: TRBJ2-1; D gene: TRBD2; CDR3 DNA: TGTGCCAGCAGCTTATCAGCGGGGGGTAGGAATGAGCAGTTCTTC; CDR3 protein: CASSLSAGGRNEQFF
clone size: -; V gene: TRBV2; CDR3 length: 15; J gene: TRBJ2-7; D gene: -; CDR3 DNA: TGTGCCAGCAGTGAAGGATCCGGGTATCGGAATGAGCAGTACTTC; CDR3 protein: CASSEGSGYRNEQYF
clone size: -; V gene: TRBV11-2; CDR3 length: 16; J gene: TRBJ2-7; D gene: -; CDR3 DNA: TGTGCCAGCAGCCCGGGGGCCGGGGGCCTCTCCTACGAGCAGTACTTC; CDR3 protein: CASSPGAGGLSYEQYF
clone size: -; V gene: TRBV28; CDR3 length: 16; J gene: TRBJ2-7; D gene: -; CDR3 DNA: TGTGCCAGCAGTTCTCTTCGCGAGCATCCCCACGACGAGCAGTACTTC; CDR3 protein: CASSSLREHPHDEQYF
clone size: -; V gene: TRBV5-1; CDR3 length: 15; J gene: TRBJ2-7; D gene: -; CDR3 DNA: TGCGCCAGCAGCTTCCGCGTTAGCCAGGGGTACGAGCAGTACTTC; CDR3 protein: CASSFRVSQGYEQYF
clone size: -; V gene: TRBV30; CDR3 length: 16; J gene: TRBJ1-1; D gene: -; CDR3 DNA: TGTGCCTGGAGTGTACGTCCCAGGGTAGGGAACACTGAAGCTTTCTTT; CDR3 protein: CAWSVRPRVGNTEAFF
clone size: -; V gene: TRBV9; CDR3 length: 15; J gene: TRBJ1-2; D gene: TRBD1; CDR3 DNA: TGTGCCAGCAGCGGGGGACAGGGACATTTCTATGGCTACACCTTC; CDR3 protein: CASSGGQGHFYGYTF
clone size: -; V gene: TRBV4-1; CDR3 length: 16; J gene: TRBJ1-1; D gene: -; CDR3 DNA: TGCGCCAGCAGCCAAGGGAAGGGGGAAGAGAACACTGAAGCTTTCTTT; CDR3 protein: CASSQGKGEENTEAFF
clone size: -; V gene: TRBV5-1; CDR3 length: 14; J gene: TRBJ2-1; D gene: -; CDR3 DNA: TGCGCCAGCAGCTTAGGGGACGGCCCCAATGAGCAGTTCTTC; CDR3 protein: CASSLGDGPNEQFF
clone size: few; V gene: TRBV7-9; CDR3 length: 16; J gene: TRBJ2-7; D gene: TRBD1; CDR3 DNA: TGTGCCAGCAGCCAGCCGTTGGGACAGGGTCGCTACGAGCAGTACTTC; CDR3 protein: CASSQPLGQGRYEQYF
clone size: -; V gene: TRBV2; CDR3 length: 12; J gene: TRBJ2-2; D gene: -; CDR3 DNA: TGTGCCAGCGTGGCGCTAACCGGGGAGCTGTTTTTT; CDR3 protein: CASVALTGELFF
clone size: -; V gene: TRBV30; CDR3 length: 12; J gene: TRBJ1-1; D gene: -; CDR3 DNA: TGTGCCTGGAGTGTAAGTGGCACTGAAGCTTTCTTT; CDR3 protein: CAWSVSGTEAFF
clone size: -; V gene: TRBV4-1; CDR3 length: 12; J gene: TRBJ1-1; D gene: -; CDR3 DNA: TGCGCCAGCAGCCATTTAGGTCCTGAAGCTTTCTTT; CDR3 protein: CASSHLGPEAFF
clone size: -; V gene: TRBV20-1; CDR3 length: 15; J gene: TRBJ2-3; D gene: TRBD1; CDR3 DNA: TGCAGTGCTAGTGAAGGACAGGGCAACACAGATACGCAGTATTTT; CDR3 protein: CSASEGQGNTDTQYF
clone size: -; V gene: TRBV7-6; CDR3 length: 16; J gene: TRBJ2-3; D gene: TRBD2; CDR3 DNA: TGTGCCAGCAGCCCCAGCGGGGGCCCCTCCACAGATACGCAGTATTTT; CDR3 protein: CASSPSGGPSTDTQYF
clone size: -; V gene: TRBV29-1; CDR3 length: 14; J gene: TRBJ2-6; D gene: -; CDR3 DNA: TGCAGCGTTGACGAGGGCGGTGGGGCCAACGTCCTGACTTTC; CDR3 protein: CSVDEGGGANVLTF
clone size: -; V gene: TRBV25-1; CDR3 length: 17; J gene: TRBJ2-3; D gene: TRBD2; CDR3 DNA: TGTGCCAGCAGTGAATTTCTGCAGCGGGAGGTTAGAGATACGCAGTATTTT; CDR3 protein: CASSEFLQREVRDTQYF
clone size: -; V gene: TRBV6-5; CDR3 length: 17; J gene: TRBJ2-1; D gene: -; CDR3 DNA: TGTGCCAGCAGTTATGTGGTAGAGATTTTCTCCTACAATGAGCAGTTCTTC; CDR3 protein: CASSYVVEIFSYNEQFF
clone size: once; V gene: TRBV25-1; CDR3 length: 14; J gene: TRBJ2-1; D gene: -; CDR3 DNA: TGTGCCAGCAGTGAATACTTCGAGGGCGATGAGCAGTTCTTC; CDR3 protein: CASSEYFEGDEQFF
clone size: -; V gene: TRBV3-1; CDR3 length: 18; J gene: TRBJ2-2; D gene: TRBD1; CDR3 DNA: TGTGCCAGCAGCCAAGATCAAGAGGGACAGGGAGACACCGGGGAGCTGTTTTTT; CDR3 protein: CASSQDQEGQGDTGELFF
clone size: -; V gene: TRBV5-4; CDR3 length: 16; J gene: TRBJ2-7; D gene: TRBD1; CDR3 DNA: TGTGCCAGCAGTCCCATACCCACAGGGGAACAAGGCGAGCAGTACTTC; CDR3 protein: CASSPIPTGEQGEQYF
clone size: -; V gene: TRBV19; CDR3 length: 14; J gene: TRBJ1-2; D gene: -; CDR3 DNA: TGTGCCAGTAGTATAGCCGGGTCTTCTAATGGCTACACCTTC; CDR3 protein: CASSIAGSSNGYTF
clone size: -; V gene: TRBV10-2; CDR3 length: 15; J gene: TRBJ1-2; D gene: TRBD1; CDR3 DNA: TGCGCCAGCAGTGAGTCGGCAGGGGGTGGCTATGGCTACACCTTC; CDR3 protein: CASSESAGGGYGYTF
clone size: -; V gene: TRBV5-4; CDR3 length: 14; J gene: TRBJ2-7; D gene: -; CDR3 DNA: TGTGCCAGCAGGGAGGAGGGAGGATCCTACGAGCAGTACTTC; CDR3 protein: CASREEGGSYEQYF
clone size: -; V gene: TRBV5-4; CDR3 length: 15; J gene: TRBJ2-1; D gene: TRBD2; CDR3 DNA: TGTGCCAGCAGCCTTCCTAGCGGGGAAGTCTATGAGCAGTTCTTC; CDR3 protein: CASSLPSGEVYEQFF
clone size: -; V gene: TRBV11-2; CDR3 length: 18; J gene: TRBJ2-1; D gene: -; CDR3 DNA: TGTGCCAGCAGCTTTGTGATAGGTAAGTTCGGATCCTACAATGAGCAGTTCTTC; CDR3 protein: CASSFVIGKFGSYNEQFF
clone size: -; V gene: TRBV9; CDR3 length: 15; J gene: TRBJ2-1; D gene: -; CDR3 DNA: TGTGCCAGCAGCGTAGTAGGGACTTTCTACAATGAGCAGTTCTTC; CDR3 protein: CASSVVGTFYNEQFF
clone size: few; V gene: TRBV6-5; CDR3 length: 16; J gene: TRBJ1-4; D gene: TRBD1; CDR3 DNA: TGTGCCAGCAGTTACGCCGCTGGGACAGGTGATGAAAAACTGTTTTTT; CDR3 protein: CASSYAAGTGDEKLFF
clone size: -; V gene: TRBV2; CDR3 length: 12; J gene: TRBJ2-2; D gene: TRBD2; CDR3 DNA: TGTGCCAGCATGGGAGGGACCGGGGAGCTGTTTTTT; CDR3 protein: CASMGGTGELFF
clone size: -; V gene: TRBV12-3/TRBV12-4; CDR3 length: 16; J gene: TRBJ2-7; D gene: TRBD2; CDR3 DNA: TGTGCCAGCAGCGATGGGGGACTAGCGGGAGTCTACGAGCAGTACTTC; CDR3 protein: CASSDGGLAGVYEQYF
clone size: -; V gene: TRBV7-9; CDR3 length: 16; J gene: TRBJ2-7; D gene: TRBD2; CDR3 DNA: TGTGCCAGCAGCCCAACTAGCGGGGGAGACGGCCGCGAGCAGTACTTC; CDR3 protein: CASSPTSGGDGREQYF
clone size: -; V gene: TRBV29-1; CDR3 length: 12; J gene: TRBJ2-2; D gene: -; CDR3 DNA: TGCAGCGTTGTGGACAGCTCCGGGGAGCTGTTTTTT; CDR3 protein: CSVVDSSGELFF
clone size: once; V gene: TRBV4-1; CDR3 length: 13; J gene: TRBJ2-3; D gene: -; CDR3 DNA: TGCGCCAGCAGCCAAGGAGTAATAGATACGCAGTATTTT; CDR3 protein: CASSQGVIDTQYF
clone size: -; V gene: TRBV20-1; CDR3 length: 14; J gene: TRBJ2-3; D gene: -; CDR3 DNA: TGCAGTGCTTTTGGAGGCGGGACACCAGATACGCAGTATTTT; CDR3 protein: CSAFGGGTPDTQYF
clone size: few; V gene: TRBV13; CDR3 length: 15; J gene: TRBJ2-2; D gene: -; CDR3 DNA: TGTGCCAGCAGCCCGATCCCGGTCGGCACCGGGGAGCTGTTTTTT; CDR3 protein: CASSPIPVGTGELFF
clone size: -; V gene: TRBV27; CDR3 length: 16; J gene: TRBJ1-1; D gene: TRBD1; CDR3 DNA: TGTGCCAGCAGTTTCGCGACAGGGGGCATTTACACTGAAGCTTTCTTT; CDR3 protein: CASSFATGGIYTEAFF
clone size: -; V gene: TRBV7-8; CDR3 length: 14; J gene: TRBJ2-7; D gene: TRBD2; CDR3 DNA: TGTGCCAGCAGCTTAGCCCGGGGGGGTTACGAGCAGTACTTC; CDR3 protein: CASSLARGGYEQYF
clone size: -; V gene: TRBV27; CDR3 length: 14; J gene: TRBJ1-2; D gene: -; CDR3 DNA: TGTGCCCGCAGTTTAAACGGATTTAACTATGGCTACACCTTC; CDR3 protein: CARSLNGFNYGYTF
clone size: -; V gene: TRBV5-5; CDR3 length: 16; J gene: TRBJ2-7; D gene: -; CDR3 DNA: TGTGCCAGCAGCTACTACACAGGTCCCACCTCTGGGGAGCAGTACTTC; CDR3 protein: CASSYYTGPTSGEQYF